One and the same sample provided the 5 T cell receptor beta chains below, sequenced in a study of blood T cell repertoires in COVID-19 (dated by TCRdb to the early 2020s). Library creation used the immunoSEQ multiplex PCR assay. TCRdb re-hosts the immuneACCESS table, in-frame sequences only. Its copies lack some clones; in the studies checked, an unresolved V gene accounts for under half of them, and the cause for the rest is not known. This sample gives 40,000 to 55,000 clones in total; about 89% of them show up just once. Of the sample, approximately 6.4% is held by the ten largest clones. Sequencing was carried out using peripheral blood. Receptors were obtained from a man aged 65-85 years with active COVID-19.

The V call is TRBV30, the J call TRBJ2-5; 14 bases are shared with TRBD2. Per germline, CDR1 GTSNPN and CDR2 SVGIG (reference sequence). The CDR3 runs to 14 residues. J gave up 7 bases and V 5 bases, and 6 bases lay outside the gene matches. CDR3 region: CAWGTSGGRGTQYF. CDR3 bases: TGTGCCTGGGGGACTAGCGGGGGACGAGGGACCCAGTACTTC.

The chain links TRBV29-1 to TRBJ2-5; 7 bases are a match to TRBD1. The ends lost 4 bases at V and 2 bases at J; junction bases unmatched: 4. The CDR3 runs 13 residues. Germline assignment: CDR1 SQVTM and CDR2 ANQGSEA. The CDR3 DNA is TGCAGCGTTGGCGACAGGGTTCAAGAGACCCAGTACTTC. It codes for CSVGDRVQETQYF.

V gene TRBV5-1 combines with J gene TRBJ2-2; 8 nucleotides align to TRBD1. The CDR3 sequence is 17 residues long. Unmatched junction bases numbered 11, after V lost 4 bases and J lost 3 bases. The V gene's germline CDR1 is SGHRS and CDR2 YFSETQ. The CDR3 DNA follows: TGCGCCAGCAGCCTAAAGACAGGGGCCCTAGACACCGGGGAGCTGTTTTTT. It encodes CASSLKTGALDTGELFF.

This clone is a singleton in its sample. The rearrangement joins TRBV10-1 to TRBJ2-5; D may be TRBD1 (6 bases). The CDR3 runs to 16 residues. Trimming took off 4 bases at V and 5 bases at J, with 20 bases between the two ends. Germline V CDR1 and CDR2: WNHNN, SYGVQD (reference sequence). CDR3 sequence (DNA): TGCGCCAGCAGTGGGGGGAAGACAGGCTCTGGGGAGACCCAGTACTTC. Translating gives CASSGGKTGSGETQYF.

The V and J genes are TRBV5-1 and TRBJ2-1, with 9 positions matching TRBD2. V trimming: 5 bases; J trimming: 5 bases; junction bases outside the gene matches: 8. CDR3 length: 15 amino acids. Germline CDR1 and CDR2: SGHRS and YFSETQ. CDR3 residues: CASSLQRGAHNEQFF. In nucleotides, the CDR3 is TGCGCCAGCAGTCTGCAGCGGGGGGCCCACAATGAGCAGTTCTTC.